The rows below give T cell receptor beta chains drawn from one sample of a study of blood T cell repertoires in COVID-19. Here immunoSEQ multiplex PCR was the method, and the copy in TCRdb shows in-frame clones only, minus some. The sample gives more than 85,000 clones, 80% to 85% of which show up once; 15% is in the top ten. The sequencing sample was made of peripheral blood. The receptors were sampled from a woman of 80 years or more with acute or convalescent COVID-19. The CDR3 runs from the conserved cysteine through the conserved F or W. A D gene is named only where the DNA matches it firmly. A clone size is listed for some rows: how often the clone was seen (once, few, many), or a class if it is expanded.

TRBD1	NA	TRBV10-3	TRBJ2-5	CAISATGGSKETQYF	TGTGCCATCAGTGCGACAGGGGGTAGCAAAGAGACCCAGTACTTC
NA	NA	TRBV7-9	TRBJ1-1	CASSLGGLAEAFF	TGTGCCAGCAGCTTAGGAGGGCTGGCTGAAGCTTTCTTT
NA	NA	TRBV3-1/TRBV3-2	TRBJ2-2	CASSQVVLNTGELFF	TGTGCCAGCAGCCAAGTTGTCCTAAACACCGGGGAGCTGTTTTTT
NA	NA	TRBV7-9	TRBJ2-1	CASSSVHGGSEQFF	TGTGCCAGCAGCTCGGTCCACGGAGGGAGTGAGCAGTTCTTC
TRBD1	NA	TRBV6-5	TRBJ2-1	CASAGTGPYNEQFF	TGTGCCAGCGCCGGGACAGGTCCCTACAATGAGCAGTTCTTC
NA	NA	TRBV7-9	TRBJ2-5	CASSLAASGETQYF	TGTGCCAGCAGCTTAGCCGCCAGCGGAGAGACCCAGTACTTC
NA	NA	TRBV5-1	TRBJ1-1	CASSPGQNLNTEAFF	TGCGCCAGCAGCCCCGGACAGAACTTGAACACTGAAGCTTTCTTT
NA	NA	TRBV2	TRBJ2-1	CASSARDFSSYNEQFF	TGTGCCAGCAGCGCCCGAGATTTTAGCTCCTACAATGAGCAGTTCTTC
NA	NA	TRBV14	TRBJ1-1	CASSRPAGRDTEAFF	TGTGCCAGCAGCCGCCCGGCTGGGCGAGACACTGAAGCTTTCTTT
NA	NA	TRBV5-4	TRBJ1-1	CASSLGGGPSEAFF	TGTGCCAGCAGCTTGGGGGGGGGTCCGTCTGAAGCTTTCTTT
NA	NA	TRBV28	TRBJ1-2	CASSPPGNGYTF	TGTGCCAGCAGCCCCCCAGGTAATGGCTACACCTTC
TRBD2	NA	TRBV7-2	TRBJ2-1	CASSLSQLAGGVNEQFF	TGTGCCAGCAGCTTATCCCAACTAGCGGGAGGCGTCAATGAGCAGTTCTTC
NA	NA	TRBV9	TRBJ1-6	CASSVGQNNSPLHF	TGTGCCAGCAGCGTAGGACAAAATAATTCACCCCTCCACTTT
TRBD1	once	TRBV6-5	TRBJ2-1	CASSWGQGADEQFF	TGTGCCAGCAGTTGGGGACAGGGGGCTGATGAGCAGTTCTTC
NA	NA	TRBV5-1	TRBJ2-2	CASSLVGGARTGELFF	TGCGCCAGCAGCTTGGTTGGAGGGGCGAGAACCGGGGAGCTGTTTTTT
TRBD1	NA	TRBV10-3	TRBJ1-2	CASRDREVSGYTF	TGTGCCTCCCGGGACAGGGAAGTTAGTGGCTACACCTTC
NA	NA	TRBV6-2/TRBV6-3	TRBJ2-3	CASSLEEVPRITDTQYF	TGTGCCAGCAGCCTCGAGGAGGTCCCCCGCATCACAGATACGCAGTATTTT
NA	NA	TRBV14	TRBJ1-3	CASSQSVSGNTIYF	TGTGCCAGCAGCCAATCAGTCTCTGGAAACACCATATATTTT
NA	NA	TRBV9	TRBJ1-4	CASSGGQGGAGEKLFF	TGTGCCAGCAGCGGAGGGCAAGGGGGGGCAGGAGAAAAACTGTTTTTT
NA	once	TRBV18	TRBJ1-1	CASSPPVNTEAFF	TGTGCCAGCTCACCACCCGTGAACACTGAAGCTTTCTTT
TRBD2	NA	TRBV2	TRBJ2-1	CASSEARGRSYNEQFF	TGTGCCAGCAGTGAGGCCCGCGGGAGGTCCTACAATGAGCAGTTCTTC
NA	NA	TRBV2	TRBJ1-6	CAGATDYNSPLHF	TGTGCCGGGGCGACGGACTATAATTCACCCCTCCACTTT
TRBD1	NA	TRBV18	TRBJ2-6	CASSRTGPAGANVLTF	TGTGCCAGCTCTAGGACAGGTCCGGCCGGGGCCAACGTCCTGACTTTC
TRBD1	NA	TRBV29-1	TRBJ2-1	CSADRGWNEQFF	TGCAGCGCTGACAGGGGGTGGAATGAGCAGTTCTTC
NA	NA	TRBV28	TRBJ2-1	CASSSRQLEQFF	TGTGCCAGCAGTTCCCGACAGCTTGAGCAGTTCTTC
TRBD2	NA	TRBV10-3	TRBJ2-6	CAIAKGAGVTGANVLTF	TGTGCCATCGCCAAGGGAGCGGGAGTGACTGGGGCCAACGTCCTGACTTTC
NA	few	TRBV7-2	TRBJ2-1	CASSLGWRGEQFF	TGTGCCAGCAGCTTAGGATGGAGGGGTGAGCAGTTCTTC
NA	NA	TRBV10-3	TRBJ1-1	CAISEISSEAFF	TGTGCCATCAGTGAGATTTCTTCTGAAGCTTTCTTT
TRBD2	NA	TRBV7-6	TRBJ2-1	CASGGQAGGSYNEQFF	TGTGCCTCCGGCGGGCAAGCGGGAGGGTCCTACAATGAGCAGTTCTTC
TRBD1	NA	TRBV11-3	TRBJ1-1	CASSFGTGGSEAFF	TGTGCCAGCAGCTTCGGGACAGGGGGCTCTGAAGCTTTCTTT
TRBD1	NA	TRBV10-2	TRBJ2-1	CASSERGLVNEQFF	TGCGCCAGCAGTGAAAGGGGGCTAGTCAATGAGCAGTTCTTC
TRBD1	NA	TRBV27	TRBJ1-2	CASSLGQGGGYTF	TGTGCCAGCAGTTTAGGACAGGGGGGTGGCTACACCTTC
TRBD1	NA	TRBV10-3	TRBJ1-2	CAITKGQGDGYTF	TGTGCCATCACCAAGGGACAGGGCGATGGCTACACCTTC
TRBD2	NA	TRBV7-2	TRBJ2-5	CASSFAGGRETQYF	TGTGCCAGCAGCTTCGCGGGAGGCCGGGAGACCCAGTACTTC
NA	NA	TRBV5-5	TRBJ1-1	CASRSPGEGWSEAFF	TGTGCCAGCAGATCCCCCGGGGAGGGGTGGTCTGAAGCTTTCTTT
TRBD1	NA	TRBV10-2	TRBJ1-2	CATQRDSYGYTF	TGCGCCACCCAAAGGGACAGCTATGGCTACACCTTC
NA	once	TRBV7-2	TRBJ2-3	CASSSSNTQYF	TGTGCCAGCAGCTCCTCTAATACGCAGTATTTT
TRBD1	NA	TRBV5-1	TRBJ1-2	CASSPGGTGVEGYTF	TGCGCCAGCAGCCCCGGGGGGACAGGGGTAGAGGGCTACACCTTC
NA	NA	TRBV7-9	TRBJ1-3	CASSLEGDGNTIYF	TGTGCCAGCAGCTTAGAGGGGGACGGAAACACCATATATTTT
TRBD1	NA	TRBV11-2	TRBJ1-1	CASSQSGTGNTEAFF	TGTGCCAGCAGCCAATCCGGGACAGGGAACACTGAAGCTTTCTTT
TRBD1	NA	TRBV28	TRBJ1-2	CASSAGQASYGYTF	TGTGCCAGCAGTGCCGGACAGGCATCCTATGGCTACACCTTC
NA	NA	TRBV6-1	TRBJ2-1	CASSVGGRLGFGNEQFF	TGTGCCAGCAGTGTTGGCGGTAGACTTGGCTTCGGCAATGAGCAGTTCTTC
NA	NA	TRBV7-6	TRBJ2-3	CASSLNSGSTDTQYF	TGTGCCAGCAGCTTAAATAGCGGTAGCACAGATACGCAGTATTTT
TRBD1	NA	TRBV10-2	TRBJ1-2	CASSDRPGTGANYGYTF	TGCGCCAGCAGTGATCGACCTGGGACAGGTGCTAACTATGGCTACACCTTC
NA	once	TRBV28	TRBJ2-1	CASSFYSGRNEQFF	TGTGCCAGCAGTTTTTATTCGGGTCGCAATGAGCAGTTCTTC
NA	NA	TRBV25-1	TRBJ2-1	CASSDRSSYNEQFF	TGTGCCAGCAGCGACAGGAGCTCCTACAATGAGCAGTTCTTC
TRBD1	NA	TRBV27	TRBJ1-4	CASSLGTAEKLFF	TGTGCCAGCAGTTTAGGGACAGCTGAAAAACTGTTTTTT
NA	NA	TRBV5-1	TRBJ2-2	CASSFEGTGELFF	TGCGCCAGCAGCTTTGAGGGAACCGGGGAGCTGTTTTTT